Below are 8 T cell receptor beta chains sequenced from a single sample in a study of cytomegalovirus exposure and HLA in healthy donors. With 60 Vbeta and 13 Jbeta primers, the PCR was carried out. The method was immunoSEQ multiplex PCR; TCRdb's version includes in-frame clones alone and lacks a portion of them. In the table there are 100,000 to 150,000 clones, around 80% of which are singletons. The sequenced sample consisted of PBMCs. The source of these receptors is a man aged 25 to 40 in good health and CMV-seropositive.

V and J are TRBV27 and TRBJ2-1; 7 bases agree with TRBD2. The CDR3 loop spans 15 amino acids. Trimming removed 2 bases from V and 3 bases from J; junction bases left unmatched: 4. The germline CDR1 and CDR2 sequences are MNHEY and SMNVEV (reference sequence). The CDR3 nucleotides read TGTGCCAGCAGTTTAAACGGGGAGGGCTACAATGAGCAGTTCTTC. Translating gives CASSLNGEGYNEQFF.

V is TRBV27 and J is TRBJ2-7; 9 positions match TRBD2. The CDR3 extends over 18 amino acids. V was clipped by 1 base and J by 2 bases; unmatched bases: 12. Germline V gene lookup returns CDR1 MNHEY and CDR2 SMNVEV (reference sequence). The CDR3 bases are TGTGCCAGCAGTTTATATGGGGCTAGCGGGATAAGAGCCTACGAGCAGTACTTC. As protein: CASSLYGASGIRAYEQYF.

The genes are TRBV4-3 and TRBJ2-2; 7 bases are a match to TRBD2. V lost 0 bases, J lost 0 bases, and 4 bases stayed unmatched. CDR1 LGHNA and CDR2 YSLEER come from the germline V gene. CDR3 length equals 17 residues. This CDR3 is CASSQEVLAANTGELFF. As DNA, the CDR3 is TGCGCCAGCAGCCAAGAGGTCCTAGCGGCGAACACCGGGGAGCTGTTTTTT.

The chain uses TRBV28 and TRBJ2-2; perhaps TRBD1 as D (5 bases). Germline values: CDR1 MDHEN, CDR2 SYDVKM. V was clipped by 2 bases and J by 5 bases, with 12 bases between them. The CDR3 extends over 15 amino acids. CDR3 protein: CASSLVQGTTGELFF. The CDR3 DNA follows: TGTGCCAGCAGTTTAGTTCAGGGAACGACCGGGGAGCTGTTTTTT.

The genes are TRBV10-3 and TRBJ1-3; 8 nucleotides match TRBD1. Germline V gene lookup returns CDR1 ENHRY and CDR2 SYGVKD. This CDR3 comprises 17 residues. V was clipped by 7 bases and J by 3 bases; unmatched bases: 14. As DNA, the CDR3 is TGTGCCATCACCCCGTCTTTGCAGGGGGCAAGTGGAAACACCATATATTTT. This sequence encodes CAITPSLQGASGNTIYF.

V and J are TRBV7-2 and TRBJ2-1; D gene uncertain. V shed 1 base and J shed 6 bases, with 10 bases lying between them. Germline CDR1 is SGHTA and CDR2 is FQGNSA. The CDR3 consists of 14 residues. This CDR3 is CASSLDYGGNEQFF. CDR3 bases: TGTGCCAGCAGCTTAGATTATGGCGGCAATGAGCAGTTCTTC.

This clone appeared a single time. The genes are TRBV9 and TRBJ1-3; a weak D match, TRBD1 (5 bases). Trimming shortened V by 4 bases and J by 2 bases, and 10 bases separated the two germline ends. The CDR3 totals 14 residues. Germline lookup yields CDR1 SGDLS and CDR2 YYNGEE. In nucleotides, the CDR3 is TGTGCCAGCAGCCCCGAAGGGGCTGGAAACACCATATATTTT. Its translation is CASSPEGAGNTIYF.

V gene TRBV7-3 combines with J gene TRBJ1-2, with D perhaps matching TRBD1 (5 bases). The length of the CDR3 is 16 residues. The V and J ends lost 5 bases and 0 bases respectively, with 16 bases between them. Germline V lookup: CDR1 SGHTA, CDR2 FQGTGA. The CDR3 is CASSQSGATANYGYTF. CDR3 nucleotide sequence: TGTGCCAGCAGCCAATCGGGAGCGACAGCTAACTATGGCTACACCTTC.